Below, one T cell receptor (beta chain) is given with its context. These data belong to a study of patients and donors after allogeneic stem cell transplantation. This CDR3 contains 15 residues. Germline CDR1 and CDR2: DFQATT and SNEGSKA (reference sequence). Unmatched junction bases numbered 5, after V lost 2 bases and J lost 4 bases. TCRdb re-derived calls from the RT-PCR reads in MiXCR, one entry per CDR3 protein. The repertoire holds about 960,000 distinct CDR3 sequences, with about 20% as singletons. The TCR sequence derives from a human donor who was either an allogeneic HSCT recipient or a stem cell or donor lymphocyte infusion donor (not recorded which). It is not recorded whose cells these are; they may come from a transplant donor. The sequencing input was blood, either unsorted or a sorted T cell fraction (not recorded which). This chain uses TRBV20-1 with TRBJ2-4; 10 nucleotides agree with TRBD2. For the CDR3, the DNA is TGCAGTGCTAGAACCACTAGCGGGACTAAAAACATTCAGTACTTC. It is translated as CSARTTSGTKNIQYF.